The clone carrying this T cell receptor (beta chain) was detected many times. Its antigen remains unidentified. The sample comes from a study of CD8+CD57+ T cells in acquired aplastic anemia. Study-level background: The average for DNA from sorted CD4+ and CD8+ cells was 3.2 ug.

Genomic DNA, the template, was used for profiling of the TCR beta VDJ and CDR3. Each CDR3 protein gets one entry after TCRdb re-called the reads with MiXCR. The table lists around 170,000 distinct CDR3 sequences, approximately 50% of them singletons. Germline V lookup: CDR1 MRHNA, CDR2 SNTAGT. This CDR3 comprises 13 residues. Trimming cost V 5 bases and J 8 bases, with 15 bases left between them. Findings and caveats of the study: Patients and controls shared twenty-nine CD8+ CDR3 sequences, highly expressed in patients.

An expansion of CD8+CD57+ cells by flow cytometry had been shown in patients chosen for sequencing. V gene TRBV6-4 combines with J gene TRBJ1-2; D is unclear. The sequenced sample was sorted CD4+, CD8+, or CD8+CD57+ T cells (not recorded which) from PBMCs. This TCR derives from a human donor with aplastic anemia. CDR3 coding DNA: TGTGCCAGCAGTACGGAAACGGGCGGAGGCTACACCTTC. It translates to CASSTETGGGYTF.